The 26 T cell receptor beta chains given below trace back to one sample, sequenced in a study of blood T cell repertoires in COVID-19. Repertoires were generated with immunoSEQ multiplex PCR, while TCRdb's copy carries only in-frame clones and drops some. The sample has 140,000 to 150,000 clones, 87% seen once; the top ten hold 30% to 45%. Material: peripheral blood. These receptors were collected from a man between 45 and 60 years old who had recovered from COVID-19.

The J gene is TRBJ2-3, the V gene TRBV27; TRBD2 matches at 8 bases. The V segment lost 6 bases and the J segment 4 bases; nucleotides outside the gene matches: 12. This CDR3 contains 16 residues. Germline loops: CDR1 MNHEY, CDR2 SMNVEV (reference sequence). CDR3 sequence reads: CASRIGAGGLSDTQYF. CDR3 sequence (DNA): TGTGCCAGCAGGATAGGGGCGGGGGGCCTCTCAGATACGCAGTATTTT.

V gene TRBV25-1 combines with J gene TRBJ2-5, with 7 bases fitting TRBD2. The CDR3 runs to 14 residues. Germline loops: CDR1 MGHDK, CDR2 SYGVNS. Trimming at V came to 2 bases and at J to 5 bases, leaving 5 bases not matched to a gene. The CDR3 sequence: CASSEGGEGETQYF. The CDR3 DNA follows: TGTGCCAGCAGTGAAGGCGGGGAGGGGGAGACCCAGTACTTC.

The chain employs TRBV5-1 and TRBJ2-2; D remains ambiguous. The germline V gene encodes CDR1 SGHRS and CDR2 YFSETQ. The CDR3 spans 12 residues. The V end lost 7 bases, the J end lost 7 bases, and 11 bases lay between the germline ends. In nucleotides, the CDR3 is TGCGCCAGCGGTATAGTTCGCGGGGAGCTGTTTTTT. Translating gives CASGIVRGELFF.

The V call is TRBV29-1, the J call TRBJ2-5, with 8 positions matching TRBD2. This CDR3 has 14 residues. Per the germline V gene, CDR1 is SQVTM and CDR2 is ANQGSEA. V gave up 2 bases and J gave up 3 bases; unmatched junction bases: 5. CDR3 bases: TGCAGCGTTGAATTGGCGGGGGGCAAAGAGACCCAGTACTTC. Residues: CSVELAGGKETQYF.

This clone has just a few counts. This chain joins TRBV7-2 and TRBJ1-2; D may be TRBD1 (6 bases). Trimming removed 6 bases at V and 2 bases at J, with 16 bases between. CDR1 SGHTA and CDR2 FQGNSA come from the germline V gene. The CDR3 runs 15 residues. This chain's CDR3 is CASRASGGTNYGYTF. Written as DNA, the CDR3 is TGTGCCAGCAGAGCCTCGGGGGGCACCAACTATGGCTACACCTTC. Together with reference TRBV7-2 and TRBJ1-2, the CDR3 gives the full variable domain: GAGVSQSPSNKVTEKGKDVELRCDPISGHTALYWYRQSLGQGLEFLIYFQGNSAPDKSGLPSDRFSAERTGGSVSTLTIQRTQQEDSAVYLCASRASGGTNYGYTFGSGTRLTVV.

CDR3 nucleotide sequence: TGCAGCGTTGAAGGGACAGGACAGCTCGGAGGCAATCAGCCCCAGCATTTT. Its translation is CSVEGTGQLGGNQPQHF. The chain uses TRBV29-1 and TRBJ1-5; 7 bases match TRBD1. The germline V gene has CDR1 SQVTM and CDR2 ANQGSEA. The V gene end was trimmed by 1 base and the J gene end by 2 bases; junction bases not matched to a gene: 11. The CDR3 runs 17 residues.

The CDR3 sequence is CASSQDLREANEKLFF. The CDR3 DNA is TGCGCCAGCAGCCAAGATCTGAGGGAGGCTAATGAAAAACTGTTTTTT. V usage is TRBV4-3 and J usage is TRBJ1-4, with D unresolved. Germline V gene sequence: CDR1 LGHNA, CDR2 YSLEER. Trimming removed 0 bases at V and 3 bases at J, with 11 bases between. CDR3 length equals 16 residues.

This rearrangement joins TRBV6-6 to TRBJ1-1; D gene ambiguous. V lost 0 bases to trimming and J lost 3 bases, with 5 bases between them. The CDR3 extends over 13 amino acids. CDR1 MNHNY and CDR2 SVGAGI come from the germline V gene (reference sequence). CDR3 amino acids: CASSYSEYTEAFF. The CDR3 DNA reads as TGTGCCAGCAGTTACTCCGAGTACACTGAAGCTTTCTTT.

This chain connects TRBV7-9 to TRBJ1-1, with 8 bases identical to TRBD1. With V trimmed by 5 bases and J by 8 bases, 4 bases remained unmatched. The CDR3 covers 12 residues. Per germline, CDR1 SEHNR and CDR2 FQNEAQ (reference sequence). CDR3 nucleotide sequence: TGTGCCAGCAGCGACAGACAGGGGGAAGCTTTCTTT. Translation: CASSDRQGEAFF.

The chain carries TRBV7-9 and TRBJ2-1, with D possibly being TRBD2 (5 bases). CDR1 and CDR2 (germline): SEHNR, FQNEAQ (reference sequence). The CDR3 spans 13 residues. Trimming removed 3 bases from V and 5 bases from J, with 8 bases in between. CDR3 in amino acids: CASSLRADNEQFF. Written as DNA, the CDR3 is TGTGCCAGCAGCTTGAGGGCAGACAATGAGCAGTTCTTC.

The genes are TRBV7-9 and TRBJ1-1; D perhaps matches TRBD1 (5 bases). The CDR3 consists of 12 residues. Germline loops: CDR1 SEHNR, CDR2 FQNEAQ (reference sequence). Trimming removed 3 bases from V and 6 bases from J, with 8 bases in between. The CDR3 DNA sequence: TGTGCCAGCAGCTTCGCGGGGCCTGAAGCTTTCTTT. It specifies CASSFAGPEAFF. The variable domain in full, with the rest retrieved from reference TRBV7-9 and TRBJ1-1, is DTGVSQNPRHKITKRGQNVTFRCDPISEHNRLYWYRQTLGQGPEFLTYFQNEAQLEKSRLLSDRFSAERPKGSFSTLEIQRTEQGDSAMYLCASSFAGPEAFFGQGTRLTVV.

The rearrangement uses TRBV7-7 and TRBJ2-6, with 8 bases fitting TRBD1. Germline assignment: CDR1 SSHAT and CDR2 FNYEAQ (reference sequence). This CDR3 is 17 amino acids long. The J segment lost 3 bases and the V segment lost 5 bases, leaving 9 bases of the junction unmatched. Here the CDR3 DNA reads TGTGCCAGCAGCGCGGGACAGGCGTTAGGTGGGGCCAACGTCCTGACTTTC. Its translation is CASSAGQALGGANVLTF.

The chain carries TRBV28 and TRBJ2-2, with 7 nucleotides matching TRBD2. The V segment lost 5 bases and the J segment 5 bases; nucleotides outside the gene matches: 8. Germline CDR1 is MDHEN and CDR2 is SYDVKM. The CDR3 totals 15 residues. The CDR3 DNA reads as TGTGCCAGCAGTGGGACGCGGGGGAGGACCGGGGAGCTGTTTTTT. Translating gives CASSGTRGRTGELFF.

This clone was found a few times. V and J are TRBV7-2 and TRBJ2-4; TRBD2 agrees at 11 bases. CDR3 length: 16 amino acids. Germline V gene lookup returns CDR1 SGHTA and CDR2 FQGNSA. The ends lost 2 bases at V and 1 base at J; junction bases unmatched: 1. CDR3 nucleotide sequence: TGTGCCAGCAGCTTATCTAGCGGGGGGGCCAAAAACATTCAGTACTTC. It is translated as CASSLSSGGAKNIQYF.

The V call is TRBV6-1, the J call TRBJ1-1; 9 bases are shared with TRBD1. CDR1 is MNHNS, CDR2 SASEGT, per germline. CDR3 size: 16 residues. V lost 0 bases and J lost 5; bases outside the gene matches: 7. Written as DNA, the CDR3 is TGTGCCAGCAGTGAAGCCGGACAGGGGTTCTCTACTGAAGCTTTCTTT. Encoded protein: CASSEAGQGFSTEAFF.

V gene TRBV5-1 combines with J gene TRBJ1-3; D might be TRBD1 (5 bases). The CDR3 contains 16 residues. Germline CDR1 is SGHRS and CDR2 is YFSETQ. Trimming took 0 bases from V and 0 from J, leaving 10 bases between them. The CDR3 spells CASSLDRRGSGNTIYF. The CDR3 nucleotides are TGCGCCAGCAGCTTGGACAGGAGGGGCTCTGGAAACACCATATATTTT. Drawing the rest from reference TRBV5-1 and TRBJ1-3, the complete variable domain is KAGVTQTPRYLIKTRGQQVTLSCSPISGHRSVSWYQQTPGQGLQFLFEYFSETQRNKGNFPGRFSGRQFSNSRSEMNVSTLELGDSALYLCASSLDRRGSGNTIYFGEGSWLTVV.

This chain connects TRBV9 to TRBJ2-3; TRBD2 aligns across 8 bases. The trim removed 3 bases at V and 0 bases at J, leaving 6 bases unmatched. This CDR3 has 16 residues. Germline lookup yields CDR1 SGDLS and CDR2 YYNGEE. For the CDR3, the DNA is TGTGCCAGCAGCGCACAACTAGCGGCTAGCACAGATACGCAGTATTTT. Amino acids: CASSAQLAASTDTQYF.

This clone was counted a few times. This sequence joins TRBV2 and TRBJ2-3, with TRBD2 matching 11 bases. Germline V gives CDR1 SNHLY, CDR2 FYNNEI. The CDR3 runs 14 residues. V lost 5 bases to trimming and J lost 5 bases; unmatched junction nucleotides: 3. CDR3 protein: CASSLAGGGDTQYF. The CDR3, as DNA: TGTGCCAGCAGTCTAGCGGGGGGCGGAGATACGCAGTATTTT.

The J gene is TRBJ2-7, the V gene TRBV3-1 (or the pseudogene TRBV3-2); perhaps TRBD1 as D (6 bases). The CDR3 totals 14 residues. V was trimmed by 2 bases and J by 2 bases, leaving 10 bases between them. Germline V gene data show CDR1 as LGHDT and CDR2 as YNNKEL (reference sequence). CDR3: CASSQNRATYEQYF. CDR3 sequence (DNA): TGTGCCAGCAGCCAAAACAGGGCCACCTACGAGCAGTACTTC.

J is TRBJ1-2 and V is TRBV9, with D possibly matching TRBD1 (5 bases). Trimming removed 3 bases at V and 2 bases at J, with 14 bases between. The CDR3 is 15 amino acids. The germline V gene encodes CDR1 SGDLS and CDR2 YYNGEE. The CDR3 sequence is CASSELGTPNYGYTF. The CDR3 DNA sequence: TGTGCCAGCAGCGAACTAGGGACTCCCAACTATGGCTACACCTTC.

V is TRBV18 and J is TRBJ1-1; weak D call: TRBD1 (5 bases). Germline CDR1 KGHSH, CDR2 LQKENI. The ends were cut back, 3 bases at V and 4 bases at J, with 12 bases in the middle. The CDR3 has 14 amino acids. CDR3 nucleotide sequence: TGTGCCAGCTCACCGACGGGAGGGGCCACTGAAGCTTTCTTT. It translates to CASSPTGGATEAFF.

The chain uses TRBV13 and TRBJ1-1; D not certain. Germline CDR1 is PRHDT and CDR2 is FYEKMQ (reference sequence). The V end lost 0 bases, the J end lost 0 bases, and 5 bases lay between the germline ends. The CDR3 runs to 14 residues. The CDR3 region is CASSLGSMNTEAFF. The CDR3 nucleotides are TGTGCCAGCAGCTTAGGAAGCATGAACACTGAAGCTTTCTTT.

This chain links TRBV6-2 or TRBV6-3 with TRBJ2-4; D perhaps matches TRBD1 (6 bases). V was shortened by 2 bases and J by 0 bases, with 14 bases between the two germline ends. Germline lookup yields CDR1 MNHEY and CDR2 SVGEGT. CDR3 length equals 17 residues. CDR3 nucleotide sequence: TGTGCCAGCAGTTACCCCGGCAGGGGAATAGCCAAAAACATTCAGTACTTC. Protein product: CASSYPGRGIAKNIQYF.

The CDR3 coding sequence is TGTGCCAGCAGCGTAGGGGGGGATGGTGAAAAACTGTTTTTT. Its protein product is CASSVGGDGEKLFF. The chain recombines TRBV9 with TRBJ1-4; D is possibly TRBD1 (5 bases). Trimming took off 0 bases at V and 7 bases at J, with 10 bases between the two ends. The germline CDR1 and CDR2 sequences are SGDLS and YYNGEE. The CDR3 has 14 amino acids.

The chain links TRBV13 to TRBJ1-1; no reliable D call. The V gene's germline CDR1 is PRHDT and CDR2 FYEKMQ (reference sequence). V lost 2 bases, J lost 2 bases, and 12 bases lay in between. CDR3 size: 15 residues. DNA of the CDR3: TGTGCCAGCAGCTTACCCACGGAGGGCAACACTGAAGCTTTCTTT. Its translation is CASSLPTEGNTEAFF.

This chain connects TRBV4-3 to TRBJ1-6; maybe TRBD1 (6 bases). The ends were cut back, 1 base at V and 9 bases at J, with 16 bases in the middle. Germline V lookup: CDR1 LGHNA, CDR2 YSLEER. CDR3 length: 16 amino acids. CDR3 residues: CASSQVWGGKSSPLHF. As DNA, the CDR3 is TGCGCCAGCAGCCAAGTATGGGGGGGCAAGAGTTCACCCCTCCACTTT.